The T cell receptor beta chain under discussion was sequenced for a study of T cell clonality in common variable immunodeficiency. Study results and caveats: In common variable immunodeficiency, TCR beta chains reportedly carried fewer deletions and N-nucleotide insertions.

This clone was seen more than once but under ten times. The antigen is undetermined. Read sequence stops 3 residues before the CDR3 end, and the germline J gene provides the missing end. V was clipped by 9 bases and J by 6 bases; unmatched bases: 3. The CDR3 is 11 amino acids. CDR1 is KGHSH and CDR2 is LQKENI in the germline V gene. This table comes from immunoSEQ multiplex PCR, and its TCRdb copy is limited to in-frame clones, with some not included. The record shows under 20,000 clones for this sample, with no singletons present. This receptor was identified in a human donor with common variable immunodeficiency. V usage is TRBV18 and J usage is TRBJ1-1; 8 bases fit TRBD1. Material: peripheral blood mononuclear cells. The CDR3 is CASQGASEAFF. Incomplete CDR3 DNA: TGTGCCAGTCAGGGGGCCTCTGAA.